Below are 22 T cell receptor beta chains sequenced from a single sample in a study of T cell repertoires in cytomegalovirus infection. TCRdb analysed the reads with MiXCR anew, one entry per CDR3 protein. Of 700,000 to 950,000 distinct CDR3 sequences in the sample, about 30% are singletons; the top ten hold around 12%. These receptors' targets are unknown. Sequenced material: cultured CD8+ T cells from PBMCs, taken from culture after CMV antigen stimulation. Receptors originate from a human donor in good health (CMV status not recorded). Some clones in this sample may be carry-over from other donors' samples.

This sequence joins TRBV6-2 or TRBV6-3 and TRBJ1-2; no reliable D call. The CDR3 covers 15 residues. Looked up from germline, CDR1 is MNHEY and CDR2 is SVGEGT. V was trimmed by 2 bases and J by 0 bases, leaving 10 bases between them. The CDR3 DNA reads TGTGCCAGCAGTTACCCGGACGACTCTAACTATGGCTACACCTTC. Translated, it gives CASSYPDDSNYGYTF.

The V and J genes are TRBV19 and TRBJ1-1, with D tentatively TRBD1 (6 bases). The CDR3 sequence is 17 residues long. Germline lookup yields CDR1 LNHDA and CDR2 SQIVND (reference sequence). Trimming removed 3 bases at V and 3 bases at J, with 20 bases between. CDR3: CASSITGFGGRDTEAFF. The CDR3 coding sequence is TGTGCCAGTAGTATCACGGGATTCGGGGGGCGCGACACTGAAGCTTTCTTT.

A few counts support this clonotype. The chain combines TRBV7-9 with TRBJ2-7, with 9 bases lining up with TRBD2. Germline values: CDR1 SEHNR, CDR2 FQNEAQ (reference sequence). This CDR3 spans 13 amino acids. V gave up 3 bases and J gave up 4 bases; unmatched junction bases: 1. Written as DNA, the CDR3 is TGTGCCAGCAGCTTCACTAGCGGGTACGAGCAGTACGTC. Its protein is CASSFTSGYEQYV.

This sequence joins TRBV7-8 and TRBJ1-5; 7 bases align to TRBD1. V lost 6 bases, J lost 6 bases, and 8 bases stayed unmatched. CDR1 and CDR2 from the germline V gene are SGHVS and FQNEAQ. This CDR3 has 14 amino acids. The CDR3 DNA sequence: TGTGCCAGCAGGGCCGGGACAGACATTCAGCCCCAGCATTTT. It is translated as CASRAGTDIQPQHF.

This clonotype has more than one count but fewer than ten. The chain joins TRBV7-9 to TRBJ1-6; D might be TRBD1 (5 bases). The CDR3 runs to 12 residues. The germline gives CDR1 SEHNR, CDR2 FQNEAQ (reference sequence). Trimming removed 6 bases at V and 14 bases at J, with 14 bases between. The CDR3 spells CASSDLGHALHF. The CDR3 nucleotides read TGTGCCAGCAGTGACTTAGGACATGCCCTCCACTTT.

As regards this clonotype: The CDR3 ends on some other residue instead of the conserved phenylalanine or tryptophan, so this is likely a read error. This CDR3 is CASSVVPGQGADTQYS. The CDR3 DNA reads TGTGCCAGCAGCGTCGTACCGGGACAGGGGGCAGATACGCAGTATTCT. The J gene is TRBJ2-3, the V gene TRBV9, with TRBD1 matching 11 bases. V was pared by 2 bases and J by 4 bases, with 6 bases of the junction left unmatched. The CDR3 is 16 amino acids. The V gene's germline CDR1 is SGDLS and CDR2 YYNGEE.

This clonotype has ten or more counts. The genes are TRBV7-6 and TRBJ2-1, with 8 bases identical to TRBD2. The CDR3 loop spans 17 amino acids. CDR1 and CDR2 (germline): SGHVS, FNYEAQ. Germline trimming cut 0 bases from V and 1 base from J; bases unmatched to any gene: 5. The CDR3 coding sequence is TGTGCCAGCAGCTTAGCGGCCAGCGGGGGATCCTACAATGAGCAGTTCTTC. Protein sequence: CASSLAASGGSYNEQFF.

This clonotype occurred many times. The rearrangement links TRBV7-9 to TRBJ2-6; no definite D call. Trimming stripped 3 bases from V and 1 base from J, with 10 bases between. Per the germline V gene, CDR1 is SEHNR and CDR2 is FQNEAQ (reference sequence). The length of the CDR3 is 16 residues. The chain's CDR3 is CASSFLAESGANVLTF. For the CDR3, the DNA is TGTGCCAGCAGCTTCCTTGCGGAATCTGGGGCCAACGTCCTGACTTTC.

The rearrangement links TRBV13 to TRBJ1-5; 9 positions agree with TRBD1. The CDR3 covers 15 residues. Germline CDR1 reads PRHDT; CDR2 reads FYEKMQ (reference sequence). Germline trimming cut 5 bases from V and 6 bases from J; bases unmatched to any gene: 8. The CDR3 coding sequence is TGTGCCAGCAGCCGCCAGGGACAGGGAGGTCAGCCCCAGCATTTT. Its translation: CASSRQGQGGQPQHF.

The V and J genes are TRBV6-5 and TRBJ2-7, with D perhaps matching TRBD1 (5 bases). Trimming removed 6 bases at V and 7 bases at J, with 16 bases between. Germline-derived CDR1 and CDR2 are MNHEY and SVGAGI. The CDR3 runs 13 residues. The CDR3 reads CASRGMGPTEQYF. The CDR3 DNA reads as TGTGCCAGCAGGGGGATGGGGCCAACGGAGCAGTACTTC.

This clonotype was recorded a few times. The genes are TRBV7-9 and TRBJ1-5; the D is unclear. Germline lookup yields CDR1 SEHNR and CDR2 FQNEAQ (reference sequence). The CDR3 contains 15 residues. V gave up 1 base and J gave up 6 bases, with 13 bases separating them. CDR3 amino acids: CASSLGAPAGQPQHF. The DNA of the CDR3 is TGTGCCAGCAGCTTAGGGGCCCCGGCCGGTCAGCCCCAGCATTTT.

V is TRBV6-6 and J is TRBJ2-7, with 7 nucleotides matching TRBD2. CDR1 and CDR2 (germline): MNHNY, SVGAGI (reference sequence). The junction had 5 bases not matched to a gene; V was cut back by 2 bases and J by 4 bases. This CDR3 comprises 14 residues. The CDR3 here is CASSYGAGPYEQYV. CDR3 bases: TGTGCCAGCAGTTACGGAGCGGGGCCTTACGAGCAGTACGTC.

The V and J genes are TRBV20-1 and TRBJ1-1; TRBD1 matches 7 bases. The V segment lost 4 bases and the J segment 0 bases; nucleotides outside the gene matches: 8. Germline V gene data show CDR1 as DFQATT and CDR2 as SNEGSKA (reference sequence). The CDR3 consists of 15 residues. CDR3 bases: TGCAGTGCTACCCCGGGCAGGGGGGTGAACACTGAAGCTTTCTTT. This codes for CSATPGRGVNTEAFF.

The rearrangement uses TRBV29-1 and TRBJ2-3; the match to TRBD2 covers 16 bases. This CDR3 comprises 16 residues. With V trimmed by 4 bases and J by 4 bases, 5 bases remained unmatched. Germline V lookup: CDR1 SQVTM, CDR2 ANQGSEA. The CDR3 reads CSVVGLAGGPADTQYF. The CDR3 region has the DNA TGCAGCGTTGTGGGACTAGCGGGGGGGCCGGCAGATACGCAGTATTTT.

Note on this clonotype: Its ends do not fully match the called genes, so a read error is possible. J is TRBJ1-3 and V is TRBV12-5, with D possibly being TRBD1 (5 bases). The CDR3 loop spans 14 amino acids. CDR1 and CDR2 from the germline V gene are LGHNT and FRNRAP. For the CDR3, the DNA is TGTGCTAATGGTTTGGTCGGGACGCTCAACACCATATATTTT. This gives the protein CANGLVGTLNTIYF. The variable domain in full, with the rest retrieved from reference TRBV12-5 and TRBJ1-3, is DARVTQTPRHKVTEMGQEVTMRCQPILGHNTVFWYRQTMMQGLELLAYFRNRAPLDDSGMPKDRFSAEMPDATLATLKIQPSEPRDSAVYFCANGLVGTLNTIYFGEGSWLTVV.

The rearrangement links TRBV2 to TRBJ2-7; no clear D. In germline, CDR1 is SNHLY, CDR2 FYNNEI. Trimming left V 3 bases short and J 3 bases short, with 3 bases between. The CDR3 extends over 11 amino acids. The CDR3 is CASSEYYEQYV. CDR3 sequence (DNA): TGTGCCAGCAGTGAGTACTACGAGCAGTACGTC.

The genes are TRBV7-4 and TRBJ1-3; D not certain. The CDR3 has 15 residues. Germline V lookup: CDR1 SGHVT, CDR2 SQSDAQ. Trimming cost V 3 bases and J 0 bases, with 9 bases left between them. For the CDR3, the DNA is TGTGCCAGCAGCTTCAGAGAGAGCTCTGGAAACACCATATATTTT. It is translated as CASSFRESSGNTIYF.

This clonotype was seen a handful of times. The DNA of the CDR3 is TGTGCCACCCTTTCTGACCCCGGCAGAAACTATGGCTACACCTTC. Its protein is CATLSDPGRNYGYTF. The rearrangement uses TRBV27 and TRBJ1-2, with no clear D. Germline CDR1 MNHEY, CDR2 SMNVEV (reference sequence). This CDR3 has 15 residues. Trimming cost V 10 bases and J 2 bases, with 20 bases left between them.

The chain couples TRBV4-1 to TRBJ2-3; tentatively, D is TRBD1 (5 bases). Germline V CDR1 and CDR2: MGHRA, YSYEKL. There are 16 residues in the CDR3. The ends were cut back, 2 bases at V and 4 bases at J, with 16 bases in the middle. CDR3 in DNA: TGCGCCAGCAGCCAACTATATCAGGGTGACGCAGATACGCAGTATTTT. Residues: CASSQLYQGDADTQYF.

With respect to this clonotype: A much larger clone sits a single nucleotide away, making a read error possible. The chain links TRBV7-2 to TRBJ2-1; D not certain. Germline V gene lookup returns CDR1 SGHTA and CDR2 FQGNSA. The CDR3 runs 16 residues. This CDR3 is CANSLQPIQLNNEQFF. The CDR3 DNA reads as TGTGCCAACAGCTTACAGCCGATCCAACTTAACAATGAGCAGTTCTTC.

This clonotype was counted between two and nine times. The V and J genes are TRBV7-9 and TRBJ1-1; TRBD1 matches at 10 bases. The CDR3 is made up of 14 amino acids. Germline V gene lookup returns CDR1 SEHNR and CDR2 FQNEAQ (reference sequence). V shed 6 bases and J 5 bases; nucleotides not matched to a gene: 6. CDR3 protein: CASRDRGSLTEAFF. CDR3 bases: TGTGCCAGCAGGGACAGGGGGAGTCTTACTGAAGCTTTCTTT. The full variable domain, rest sourced from reference TRBV7-9 and TRBJ1-1, is DTGVSQNPRHKITKRGQNVTFRCDPISEHNRLYWYRQTLGQGPEFLTYFQNEAQLEKSRLLSDRFSAERPKGSFSTLEIQRTEQGDSAMYLCASRDRGSLTEAFFGQGTRLTVV.

This clonotype appeared once. The chain carries TRBV9 and TRBJ2-1; D unclear. Trimming shortened V by 0 bases and J by 6 bases, and 13 bases separated the two germline ends. The germline gives CDR1 SGDLS, CDR2 YYNGEE. The CDR3 totals 15 residues. DNA for the CDR3: TGTGCCAGCAGCGTAGGAGGCGGACGAGGCAATGAGCAGTTCTTC. Its translation: CASSVGGGRGNEQFF.